This T cell receptor beta chain emerged from a study of identifying expanded T cells in peripheral blood. Study-wide results and caveats: Roughly 1.2 clones differed between technical replicates, versus about 15 and 19 over time.

Germline CDR1 SEHNR, CDR2 FQNEAQ (reference sequence). The CDR3 sequence is 13 residues long. Trimming removed 5 bases at V and 7 bases at J, with 14 bases between. This clone was seen a few times. Its matching antigen is unknown. Profiling relied on immunoSEQ multiplex PCR, and the TCRdb table lists in-frame clones only, not all of them. Of about 100,000 clones in the sample, approximately 86% were seen once. No infections or other immune events were documented during collection. Sequencing was done on a sample of blood. The sequence was obtained from a person between 18 and 69 years old in good health. The chain uses TRBV7-9 and TRBJ1-2; D unclear. The CDR3 DNA is TGTGCCAGCAGCCAAGGTGGCAGATCTGGCTACACCTTC. Its translation is CASSQGGRSGYTF. Based on the CDR3 plus reference TRBV7-9 and TRBJ1-2, the full variable domain is DTGVSQNPRHKITKRGQNVTFRCDPISEHNRLYWYRQTLGQGPEFLTYFQNEAQLEKSRLLSDRFSAERPKGSFSTLEIQRTEQGDSAMYLCASSQGGRSGYTFGSGTRLTVV.